One sample yielded the 20 T cell receptor beta chains listed below, sequenced in a study of regulatory T cells in long-lasting Graves disease. Time point indicated: newly diagnosed GD, antithyroid drugs for less than 3 months. The TCR library used RNA extracted from PBMCs. For TCR beta, libraries came from iRepertoire HTBI primers and Arm-PCR of CDR3 regions. TCRdb independently ran MiXCR on the multiplex PCR reads; one entry per CDR3 protein. The sample gives fewer than 450,000 distinct CDR3 sequences, over 12% of which show up once; around 7.6% is in the top ten. Separately, the same data were catalogued under a study of T cells in Graves' hyperthyroidism and ophthalmopathy.

This specimen consisted of peripheral blood mononuclear cells (PBMCs), obtained at new diagnosis, from a patient treated with antithyroid drugs. The source of these receptors is a woman aged 35 to 49 with Graves disease.

This clonotype was detected many times. The V call is TRBV2, the J call TRBJ2-2, with 7 bases identical to TRBD2. CDR3 size: 13 residues. CDR1 and CDR2 from the germline V gene are SNHLY and FYNNEI. With V trimmed by 3 bases and J by 6 bases, 1 base remained unmatched. CDR3 residues: CASSETSPGELFF. CDR3 in DNA: TGTGCCAGCAGTGAGACTAGCCCCGGGGAGCTGTTTTTT. Combining the CDR3 with reference TRBV2 and TRBJ2-2 gives the whole variable domain EPEVTQTPSHQVTQMGQEVILRCVPISNHLYFYWYRQILGQKVEFLVSFYNNEISEKSEIFDDQFSVERPDGSNFTLKIRSTKLEDSAMYFCASSETSPGELFFGEGSRLTVL.

This clonotype was seen many times. CDR3 loop: CASSLGASGNAGETQYF. In DNA, the CDR3 is TGTGCCAGCAGCTTGGGGGCTAGCGGGAACGCAGGAGAGACCCAGTACTTC. V gene TRBV11-3 combines with J gene TRBJ2-5; TRBD2 matches at 9 bases. CDR1 is SGHNT and CDR2 is YENEEA in the germline V gene. Trimming at V came to 3 bases and at J to 4 bases, leaving 12 bases not matched to a gene. This CDR3 spans 17 amino acids.

This clonotype was counted many times. V and J are TRBV5-6 and TRBJ2-3; perhaps TRBD1 as D (5 bases). Trimming took off 2 bases at V and 1 base at J, with 11 bases between the two ends. CDR3 length equals 15 residues. CDR1 is SGHDT, CDR2 YYEEEE, per germline. CDR3 nucleotide sequence: TGTGCCAGCAGCTTCGGGCTACAGGGCACAGATACGCAGTATTTT. It yields the protein CASSFGLQGTDTQYF.

This clonotype appeared many times. The chain joins TRBV29-1 to TRBJ2-7; D is possibly TRBD2 (6 bases). Trimming took off 4 bases at V and 1 base at J, with 14 bases between the two ends. Germline lookup yields CDR1 SQVTM and CDR2 ANQGSEA. The CDR3 extends over 14 amino acids. The CDR3: CSVGGVASSYEQYF. CDR3 DNA: TGCAGCGTTGGGGGGGTAGCGTCTTCCTACGAGCAGTACTTC.

This clonotype has at least ten counts. Sequence at one end of the junction differs from germline and may be a read error. CDR3 amino acids: CASSLGIDPFF. In nucleotides, the CDR3 is TGTGCCAGCAGCTTAGGGATAGACCCATTTTTT. V and J are TRBV11-2 and TRBJ2-3, with unresolved D. This CDR3 has 11 amino acids. Germline V gene lookup returns CDR1 SGHAT and CDR2 FQNNGV.

The V gene is TRBV14, the J gene TRBJ2-7, with D tentatively TRBD2 (5 bases). The CDR3 is made up of 16 amino acids. V was clipped by 1 base and J by 3 bases, with 16 bases between them. Germline V gives CDR1 SGHDN, CDR2 FVKESK. This CDR3 reads CASSQGRGPVIYEQYF. The CDR3 DNA is TGTGCCAGCAGCCAAGGAAGAGGGCCGGTTATCTACGAGCAGTACTTC.

The rearrangement joins TRBV12-3 or TRBV12-4 to TRBJ1-1; 8 bases line up with TRBD1. Germline trimming cut 2 bases from V and 3 bases from J; bases unmatched to any gene: 5. The CDR3 runs to 15 residues. The CDR3 sequence is CASSLTETGDTEAFF. CDR3 nucleotide sequence: TGTGCCAGCAGTTTAACCGAGACAGGGGACACTGAAGCTTTCTTT.

Turning to this clonotype: A far larger clone is only one base removed, so a read error is likely. The V and J genes are TRBV27 and TRBJ2-1; 8 bases fit TRBD2. This CDR3 is built from 15 residues. The germline CDR1 and CDR2 sequences are MNHEY and SMNVEV (reference sequence). The CDR3 nucleotides read TGTGCCAGCAGTCTGACGACTAGCGTAGAAGAGACCCAGTGCTTC. This gives the protein CASSLTTSVEETQCF.

At least ten counts were recorded for this clonotype. V is TRBV11-1 and J is TRBJ2-7, with 10 nucleotides matching TRBD1. V lost 0 bases to trimming and J lost 6 bases; unmatched junction nucleotides: 2. Germline loops: CDR1 SGHAT, CDR2 FQDESV (reference sequence). CDR3 size: 14 residues. CDR3 DNA sequence: TGTGCCAGCAGCTTAGCGGGACAGGGGTTCGAGCAGTACTTC. It translates to CASSLAGQGFEQYF. Supplemented by reference TRBV11-1 and TRBJ2-7, the full variable domain reads EAEVAQSPRYKITEKSQAVAFWCDPISGHATLYWYRQILGQGPELLVQFQDESVVDDSQLPKDRFSAERLKGVDSTLKIQPAELGDSAMYLCASSLAGQGFEQYFGPGTRLTVT.

This clonotype was picked up a small number of times. The rearrangement links TRBV5-4 to TRBJ2-1, with D hard to call. This CDR3 is built from 13 residues. The V gene lost 0 bases and the J gene lost 6 bases, with 7 bases spanning the gap. Germline V gene lookup returns CDR1 SGHNT and CDR2 YYREEE (reference sequence). CDR3 coding DNA: TGTGCCAGCAGCTTGGCTGTACCCAATGAGCAGTTCTTC. This codes for CASSLAVPNEQFF.

The genes are TRBV20-1 and TRBJ2-3; 7 nucleotides align to TRBD2. CDR1 and CDR2 from the germline V gene are DFQATT and SNEGSKA (reference sequence). Trimming took 6 bases from V and 0 from J; bases not matched to a gene: 6. The CDR3 extends over 14 amino acids. The CDR3 sequence is CSAKRDSSTDTQYF. CDR3 nucleotides: TGCAGTGCCAAGCGGGATTCTAGCACAGATACGCAGTATTTT.

This clonotype was observed a few times. The rearrangement joins TRBV4-3 to TRBJ2-7; tentatively, D is TRBD2 (5 bases). With 0 bases removed from V and 3 bases from J, the gap between germline ends came to 9 bases. Per germline, CDR1 LGHNA and CDR2 YSLEER. The CDR3 runs 14 residues. Here the CDR3 DNA reads TGCGCCAGCAGCCAAGATGAGGGTAACTACGAGCAGTACTTC. Translated: CASSQDEGNYEQYF.

CDR3 coding DNA: TGTGCCAGCTCACCATCGGCAGGAGGGTCTACTGAAGCTTTCTTT. It yields the protein CASSPSAGGSTEAFF. The chain links TRBV18 to TRBJ1-1; D gene ambiguous. The CDR3 sequence is 15 residues long. Germline CDR1 reads KGHSH; CDR2 reads LQKENI. V gave up 2 bases and J gave up 5 bases, with 15 bases separating them. Complete variable domain (other parts from reference TRBV18 and TRBJ1-1): NAGVMQNPRHLVRRRGQEARLRCSPMKGHSHVYWYRQLPEEGLKFMVYLQKENIIDESGMPKERFSAEFPKEGPSILRIQQVVRGDSAAYFCASSPSAGGSTEAFFGQGTRLTVV.

There are many counts of this clonotype. The chain combines TRBV12-5 with TRBJ2-5; D possibly corresponds to TRBD2 (5 bases). The ends were cut back, 2 bases at V and 1 base at J, with 8 bases in the middle. This CDR3 is 14 amino acids long. Per the germline V gene, CDR1 is LGHNT and CDR2 is FRNRAP. CDR3 nucleotides: TGTGCTAGTGGTTTGTCCGGAGGCCAAGAGACCCAGTACTTC. The encoded protein is CASGLSGGQETQYF. The full variable domain, completed using reference TRBV12-5 and TRBJ2-5, is DARVTQTPRHKVTEMGQEVTMRCQPILGHNTVFWYRQTMMQGLELLAYFRNRAPLDDSGMPKDRFSAEMPDATLATLKIQPSEPRDSAVYFCASGLSGGQETQYFGPGTRLLVL.

This clonotype was found a few times. The rearrangement links TRBV4-1 to TRBJ2-3; D possibly corresponds to TRBD2 (5 bases). Between the trimmed V and J ends, which lost 3 bases and 1 base, there was a span of 14 bases. The CDR3 covers 16 residues. Germline CDR1 and CDR2: MGHRA and YSYEKL. The CDR3 nucleotides are TGCGCCAGCAGCCAGGCCGTCGTTAGCGGCACAGATACGCAGTATTTT. Encoded protein: CASSQAVVSGTDTQYF.

V gene TRBV3-1 combines with J gene TRBJ2-1, with 12 bases aligning to TRBD2. This CDR3 has 15 amino acids. V was clipped by 6 bases and J by 5 bases; unmatched bases: 5. The germline CDR1 and CDR2 sequences are LGHDT and YNNKEL (reference sequence). The CDR3 loop reads CASRSRLAGDNEQFF. The CDR3 coding sequence is TGTGCCAGCAGATCAAGACTAGCGGGGGACAATGAGCAGTTCTTC.

With respect to this clonotype: A read error is likely here: a far larger clone is one base away. The rearrangement uses TRBV12-3 or TRBV12-4 and TRBJ2-1; 9 bases align to TRBD2. The end of the DNA fits TRBJ2-5 better, so the J call may be wrong. The CDR3 totals 17 residues. CDR3 protein: CASSSGTSSVLGETQYF. CDR3 bases: TGTGCCAGCAGTTCCGGGACTAGCTCTGTTTTGGGGGAGACCCAGTACTTC.

Of note for this clonotype: This may come from a read error, since a much larger clone is one base off. Since the CDR3 does not end with the conserved phenylalanine or tryptophan, this likely comes from a read error. The genes are TRBV11-3 and TRBJ2-1; a weak D match, TRBD2 (5 bases). Per germline, CDR1 SGHNT and CDR2 YENEEA. Trimming took off 3 bases at V and 10 bases at J, with 13 bases between the two ends. This CDR3 has 13 amino acids. The CDR3 reads CASSFSLSVEQFS. CDR3 DNA sequence: TGTGCCAGCAGCTTTAGCCTTAGCGTGGAGCAGTTCTCC.

This clonotype was seen at least ten times. This chain connects TRBV11-2 to TRBJ2-7; 12 bases agree with TRBD2. This CDR3 contains 20 residues. Germline V CDR1 and CDR2: SGHAT, FQNNGV. J lost 1 base, V lost 4 bases, and 17 bases had no gene match. CDR3 protein: CASSSLRTSGKAPLSYEQYF. The CDR3, as DNA: TGTGCCAGCAGCTCGCTTCGGACTAGCGGGAAGGCCCCTTTGTCCTACGAGCAGTACTTC.

This clonotype was seen at least ten times. The chain is built from TRBV12-3 or TRBV12-4 and TRBJ1-1; possible D gene TRBD1, 5 bases. V dropped 6 bases and J dropped 0 bases, with 8 bases sitting between them. The length of the CDR3 is 13 residues. The CDR3 here is CASSQGVNTEAFF. In nucleotides, the CDR3 is TGTGCCAGCAGCCAAGGGGTGAACACTGAAGCTTTCTTT.